The rows below give T cell receptor beta chains drawn from one sample of a study of human T cells and chemical hapten exposure. MiXCR, run by TCRdb on the RACE reads, gives a single entry per CDR3 protein. The sample consists of some 91,000 distinct CDR3 sequences, roughly an eighth of them appearing once. The material sequenced was whole blood, taken in connection with sensitization to the hapten diphenylcyclopropenone (DPC). The receptors were gathered from a woman in her 40s with alopecia areata. Some clones in this sample may be carry-over from other donors' samples. Both conserved end residues are part of each CDR3. A D gene is named only where the DNA matches it firmly. The size entry is marked missing in some rows and otherwise reads once, few, many or a size class.

CDR3nt: TGTGCCAGCAGCTTAGTGGCCCTTCAGGGGGCCAACGTCCTGACTTTC; CDR3aa: CASSLVALQGANVLTF; v_gene: TRBV7-2; abundance: -; j_gene: TRBJ2-6; d_gene: -
CDR3nt: TGTGCCAGCAGCTGGGACAGGCCAGACAATGAGCAGTTCTTC; CDR3aa: CASSWDRPDNEQFF; v_gene: TRBV5-6; abundance: -; j_gene: TRBJ2-1; d_gene: TRBD1
CDR3nt: TGTGCCAGCAGCCAAGAGAGGATAGGAACGCAGTATTTT; CDR3aa: CASSQERIGTQYF; v_gene: TRBV14; abundance: few; j_gene: TRBJ2-3; d_gene: -
CDR3nt: TGTGCCAGCAGTCCGGTTTTGGGGAAGGGCAATCAGCCCCAGCATTTT; CDR3aa: CASSPVLGKGNQPQHF; v_gene: TRBV28; abundance: many; j_gene: TRBJ1-5; d_gene: -
CDR3nt: TGTGCCAGCAGCCAAGAGCCAGGTACGGGCTATGGCTACACCTTC; CDR3aa: CASSQEPGTGYGYTF; v_gene: TRBV4-2; abundance: many; j_gene: TRBJ1-2; d_gene: -
CDR3nt: TGCAGCGTTACGGGACTAGCGGAGTACAATGAGCAGTTCTTC; CDR3aa: CSVTGLAEYNEQFF; v_gene: TRBV29-1; abundance: -; j_gene: TRBJ2-1; d_gene: TRBD2
CDR3nt: TGTGCCATCAGTGAGGGGACAGATGGCTACACCTTC; CDR3aa: CAISEGTDGYTF; v_gene: TRBV10-3; abundance: -; j_gene: TRBJ1-2; d_gene: TRBD1
CDR3nt: TGCAGCGTTCGATCACAGGGGCCTGAAGCTTTCTTT; CDR3aa: CSVRSQGPEAFF; v_gene: TRBV29-1; abundance: few; j_gene: TRBJ1-1; d_gene: TRBD1
CDR3nt: TGTGCCAGCAGCAAAGACGTAACAGCAGACCTTGCGGGGCAGTACTTC; CDR3aa: CASSKDVTADLAGQYF; v_gene: TRBV21-1; abundance: many; j_gene: TRBJ2-7; d_gene: -
CDR3nt: TGTGCCAGCAGCTCCGCCCCGTACCGAGGGGCTTACGAGCAGTACTTC; CDR3aa: CASSSAPYRGAYEQYF; v_gene: TRBV5-5; abundance: few; j_gene: TRBJ2-7; d_gene: -
CDR3nt: TGTGCCAGCAGGCCAACGCTAGCGGCCTTATACAATGAGCAGTTCTTC; CDR3aa: CASRPTLAALYNEQFF; v_gene: TRBV7-9; abundance: few; j_gene: TRBJ2-1; d_gene: TRBD2
CDR3nt: TGTGCTAGCAGCTTCCCGGCGGGGTTCTGCTATACGCAGTATTTT; CDR3aa: CASSFPAGFCYTQYF; v_gene: TRBV7-7; abundance: few; j_gene: TRBJ2-3; d_gene: -